This TCR beta chain was observed in a study of blood T cell repertoires in COVID-19. Study summary: T cells, B-cell-depleted T cells, or PBMCs provided the cDNA or gDNA that served as material.

Generated by immunoSEQ multiplex PCR, the TCRdb table keeps only in-frame clones and is missing some. The sample shows fewer than 250,000 clones, about 85% of them seen only once. Trimming removed 2 bases at V and 4 bases at J, with 10 bases between. The CDR3 consists of 14 residues. Germline V gene data show CDR1 as MGHDK and CDR2 as SYGVNS. In terms of age and location, participants ranged from roughly 18 to 100 years and lived in under 30 US areas. This TCR derives from a woman between 40 and 50 years old in a cohort exposed to, infected with or recovered from COVID-19 (not recorded which). The rearrangement joins TRBV25-1 to TRBJ2-3; D perhaps matches TRBD2 (5 bases). Sequencing was carried out using PBMCs or T cells enriched from blood (not recorded which). CDR3: CASSEGLAADTQYF. The CDR3 DNA reads as TGTGCCAGCAGTGAAGGTCTAGCTGCAGATACGCAGTATTTT.